The 20 T cell receptor beta chains below were found in one sample sequenced in a study of siplizumab effects on memory and regulatory T cells. Profiling relied on immunoSEQ multiplex PCR, and the TCRdb table lists in-frame clones only, not all of them. The profile shows approximately 92,000 clones, just under 95% of them singletons. Sample: non-Treg CD4+ T cells sorted from blood. These receptor sequences come from a human donor in good health.

CDR3 sequence: CASSDVPGPRYEQYF. CDR3 DNA sequence: TGTGCCAGCAGTGATGTCCCCGGGCCCCGATACGAGCAGTACTTC. The rearrangement uses TRBV2 and TRBJ2-7, with D unresolved. Germline-derived CDR1 and CDR2 are SNHLY and FYNNEI. Trimming took 3 bases from V and 4 from J, leaving 16 bases between them. The length of the CDR3 is 15 residues.

There are a few counts of this clone. The V gene is TRBV7-9, the J gene TRBJ2-1, with a tentative D call TRBD1 (5 bases). Germline lookup yields CDR1 SEHNR and CDR2 FQNEAQ (reference sequence). With 4 bases removed from V and 6 bases from J, the gap between germline ends came to 19 bases. CDR3 length: 16 residues. DNA of the CDR3: TGTGCCAGCAGCTCCCAACCTGGACATGGTGTCAATGAGCAGTTCTTC. It codes for CASSSQPGHGVNEQFF.

This chain joins TRBV4-1 and TRBJ2-2, with D possibly matching TRBD1 (5 bases). Looked up from germline, CDR1 is MGHRA and CDR2 is YSYEKL. This CDR3 has 16 residues. V shed 1 base and J shed 6 bases, with 15 bases lying between them. The CDR3 nucleotides read TGCGCCAGCAGCCAAGCGTCCAACAGGAGCCCCGGGGAGCTGTTTTTT. Translation: CASSQASNRSPGELFF.

This sequence joins TRBV11-2 and TRBJ2-3, with a weak D call TRBD1 (5 bases). V gave up 5 bases and J gave up 6 bases, with 9 bases separating them. CDR3 length equals 12 residues. Germline CDR1 is SGHAT and CDR2 is FQNNGV. The CDR3 DNA follows: TGTGCCAGCAGCCCCCACAGGGATACGCAGTATTTT. Translated: CASSPHRDTQYF.

The V gene is TRBV5-1, the J gene TRBJ2-4; D may be TRBD2 (5 bases). Germline CDR1 and CDR2: SGHRS and YFSETQ. With 0 bases removed from V and 3 bases from J, the gap between germline ends came to 22 bases. The CDR3 extends over 19 amino acids. CDR3 amino acids: CASSLGGVGVRTLKNIQYF. The CDR3 region has the DNA TGCGCCAGCAGCTTGGGGGGAGTCGGGGTCCGGACTCTCAAAAACATTCAGTACTTC. The whole variable domain, filled in from reference TRBV5-1 and TRBJ2-4, reads KAGVTQTPRYLIKTRGQQVTLSCSPISGHRSVSWYQQTPGQGLQFLFEYFSETQRNKGNFPGRFSGRQFSNSRSEMNVSTLELGDSALYLCASSLGGVGVRTLKNIQYFGAGTRLSVL.

This chain connects TRBV7-3 to TRBJ2-1; 7 bases line up with TRBD1. CDR3 length equals 13 residues. The germline CDR1 and CDR2 sequences are SGHTA and FQGTGA. V dropped 2 bases and J dropped 6; count of bases not matched to a gene: 1. CDR3: CASSLDRVNEQFF. As DNA, the CDR3 is TGTGCCAGCAGCTTAGACAGGGTCAATGAGCAGTTCTTC.

The V call is TRBV28, the J call TRBJ2-2; unclear D gene. Germline V lookup: CDR1 MDHEN, CDR2 SYDVKM. There are 14 residues in the CDR3. V was trimmed by 3 bases and J by 0 bases, leaving 5 bases between them. CDR3 nucleotide sequence: TGTGCCAGCAGTTTTAGGCCGAACACCGGGGAGCTGTTTTTT. Protein sequence: CASSFRPNTGELFF. The full variable domain, with the rest looked up from reference TRBV28 and TRBJ2-2, is DVKVTQSSRYLVKRTGEKVFLECVQDMDHENMFWYRQDPGLGLRLIYFSYDVKMKEKGDIPEGYSVSREKKERFSLILESASTNQTSMYLCASSFRPNTGELFFGEGSRLTVL.

The rearrangement links TRBV20-1 to TRBJ1-2, with D unclear. Trimming shortened V by 6 bases and J by 6 bases, and 8 bases separated the two germline ends. The CDR3 is 10 amino acids. The germline V gene has CDR1 DFQATT and CDR2 SNEGSKA (reference sequence). CDR3: CSATQNGYTF. As DNA, the CDR3 is TGCAGTGCAACCCAGAATGGCTACACCTTC.

The chain carries TRBV9 and TRBJ2-1; 10 nucleotides line up with TRBD2. Germline V gives CDR1 SGDLS, CDR2 YYNGEE. The V gene end was trimmed by 0 bases and the J gene end by 8 bases; junction bases not matched to a gene: 11. This CDR3 is built from 17 residues. The CDR3: CASSVATSLAGDDEQFF. CDR3 DNA: TGTGCCAGCAGCGTAGCTACGAGTCTAGCGGGAGATGATGAGCAGTTCTTC.

This chain connects TRBV4-1 to TRBJ2-7, with D perhaps TRBD1 or TRBD2 (5 bases each). V was shortened by 4 bases and J by 1 base, with 8 bases between the two germline ends. This CDR3 spans 13 amino acids. The germline V gene encodes CDR1 MGHRA and CDR2 YSYEKL. The CDR3 loop is CASSLGVSYEQYF. The DNA of the CDR3 is TGCGCCAGCAGCCTGGGGGTTTCCTACGAGCAGTACTTC.

J is TRBJ2-7 and V is TRBV10-3, with a weak D call TRBD1 (6 bases). The CDR3 is 15 residues long. V lost 5 bases to trimming and J lost 4 bases, with 18 bases between them. Germline V gene data show CDR1 as ENHRY and CDR2 as SYGVKD. The CDR3 nucleotides are TGTGCCATCAGTTTAGGGGGAGAGGGATCTTACGAGCAGTACTTC. Protein product: CAISLGGEGSYEQYF.

The chain carries TRBV11-2 and TRBJ2-3; 13 nucleotides agree with TRBD2. The V and J ends lost 4 bases and 1 base, in that order; junction bases with no gene match: 2. CDR3 size: 16 residues. Germline loops: CDR1 SGHAT, CDR2 FQNNGV. In DNA, the CDR3 is TGTGCCAGCAGCTGGACTAGCGGGAGCGGCACAGATACGCAGTATTTT. Translation gives CASSWTSGSGTDTQYF.

The chain combines TRBV18 with TRBJ2-6; TRBD2 matches at 7 bases. Germline loops: CDR1 KGHSH, CDR2 LQKENI. CDR3 length: 16 residues. V gave up 3 bases and J gave up 0 bases; unmatched junction bases: 2. The CDR3 protein is CASSPGGPSGANVLTF. The CDR3 nucleotides are TGTGCCAGCTCACCGGGAGGGCCCTCTGGGGCCAACGTCCTGACTTTC.

The chain is built from TRBV5-8 and TRBJ2-3, with 7 nucleotides matching TRBD2. The length of the CDR3 is 15 residues. V shed 0 bases, J shed 3 bases, and the junction held 4 bases outside the gene matches. CDR1 is SGHTS, CDR2 YDEGEE, per germline. CDR3 loop: CASSLGAGATDTQYF. The DNA for the CDR3 is TGTGCCAGCAGCTTGGGGGCGGGAGCGACAGATACGCAGTATTTT.

The gene calls are TRBV7-9 and TRBJ2-1; weak D call: TRBD1 (6 bases). Trimming cost V 4 bases and J 7 bases, with 20 bases left between them. Germline V lookup: CDR1 SEHNR, CDR2 FQNEAQ (reference sequence). The CDR3 runs to 16 residues. The CDR3 protein is CASSSFLRRGGNEQFF. In DNA, the CDR3 is TGTGCCAGCAGCTCCTTCCTGCGCAGGGGCGGAAATGAGCAGTTCTTC.

In this sample, this clone turned up once. The genes are TRBV11-2 and TRBJ2-2; no reliable D call. V shed 4 bases and J shed 6 bases, with 15 bases lying between them. The CDR3 spans 15 residues. Germline CDR1 SGHAT, CDR2 FQNNGV. Here the CDR3 reads CASSSTLSVPGELFF. The DNA of the CDR3 is TGTGCCAGCAGCTCCACTCTTAGTGTTCCCGGGGAGCTGTTTTTT.

This clone has more than one count but fewer than ten. J is TRBJ2-7 and V is TRBV6-1; 7 bases map to TRBD1. Trimming at V came to 5 bases and at J to 5 bases, leaving 9 bases not matched to a gene. Germline V gene data show CDR1 as MNHNS and CDR2 as SASEGT. This CDR3 is 14 amino acids long. The CDR3 coding sequence is TGTGCCAGCAGTCCGGGACAGTCCTTCAACGAGCAGTACTTC. This codes for CASSPGQSFNEQYF.

The chain links TRBV19 to TRBJ2-6; D not resolved. The CDR3 is 15 amino acids. Trimming shortened V by 5 bases and J by 0 bases, and 8 bases separated the two germline ends. Per germline, CDR1 LNHDA and CDR2 SQIVND (reference sequence). The CDR3 region has the DNA TGTGCCAGTAGTGGCACCTCCTCTGGGGCCAACGTCCTGACTTTC. This sequence encodes CASSGTSSGANVLTF.

This chain connects TRBV5-1 to TRBJ1-2, with a possible D match to TRBD1 (6 bases). The V end was cut by 4 bases, the J end by 4 bases, with 20 bases between. CDR1 is SGHRS, CDR2 YFSETQ, per germline. The CDR3 loop spans 16 amino acids. CDR3 residues: CASSHALGGPSYGYTF. The CDR3 region has the DNA TGCGCCAGCAGCCACGCCTTGGGGGGCCCCAGCTATGGCTACACCTTC.

A word on this clone: In the same sample, other DNA sequences code for this CDR3. The CDR3 is CASSLEGAGANVLTF. The CDR3 region has the DNA TGCGCCAGCAGCTTGGAGGGGGCTGGGGCCAACGTCCTGACTTTC. The gene calls are TRBV5-1 and TRBJ2-6; D possibly corresponds to TRBD1 (6 bases). The CDR3 spans 15 residues. Germline CDR1 reads SGHRS; CDR2 reads YFSETQ. V gave up 0 bases and J gave up 2 bases, with 6 bases separating them.